The T cell receptor beta chain under discussion was sequenced for a study of blood T cell repertoires in COVID-19. About the study: PBMCs, B-cell-depleted T cells, or T cells were the source of the cDNA or gDNA that made up the material.

CDR1 and CDR2 (germline): SGHAT, FQNNGV. CDR3 length: 14 residues. V was shortened by 3 bases and J by 7 bases, with 12 bases between the two germline ends. Original handling: Reference gene primer amplification yielded estimated nucleated cell counts. Libraries were prepared by immunoSEQ multiplex PCR; TCRdb keeps only in-frame clonotypes and omits some of them. That table furnishes V, J and clone size, whereas the DNA furnished D and trimming. Seen here are some 420,000 clones, 75% to 90% observed once, and the top ten hold 0.9% to 1.2%. Enrolled through a virtual design, the participants were between roughly 18 and 90 years of age and came from roughly 22 US areas. The study counted Cohort 3 donors as recovered given two negative PCRs, clearance, or symptom resolution.

Sequencing input: PBMCs or T cells enriched from blood (not recorded which). This TCR was recovered from a man in his thirties or forties who had recovered from COVID-19. V usage is TRBV11-2 and J usage is TRBJ2-2, with D maybe TRBD2 (6 bases). DNA of the CDR3: TGTGCCAGCAGCTTGACTAGAGCTCGCGGGGAGCTGTTTTTT. This encodes CASSLTRARGELFF.